This T cell receptor (beta chain) was obtained from a study of beta chain features in type 1 diabetes. This clone was detected many times. TCRB transcripts that were expressed got sequenced, as all of the isolated RNA had been reverse transcribed. The assay was immunoSEQ multiplex PCR, and TCRdb's table has in-frame clones only and misses some. The sample records 150,000 to 190,000 clones, around 10% being singletons. Trimming removed 7 bases from V and 5 bases from J; junction bases left unmatched: 5. The germline CDR1 and CDR2 sequences are GTSNPN and SVGIG (reference sequence). CDR3 length: 12 residues.

The sequence was collected from a man in his late teens or twenties in good health. The sample consisted of central memory CD4+ T cells from blood. The V gene is TRBV30, the J gene TRBJ2-5; 9 nucleotides line up with TRBD2. This CDR3 is CAFQRGEETQYF. CDR3 DNA sequence: TGTGCCTTCCAGCGGGGGGAGGAGACCCAGTACTTC.